This entry features one T cell receptor beta chain sequence. Original analysis: Reference gene primers were amplified, and this amplification served to estimate nucleated cell counts. Measured with immunoSEQ multiplex PCR; TCRdb has only the in-frame clones, and not every one. V, J and clone size were drawn from that table, and D and trimming were deduced from the DNA. This sample yields around 280,000 clones, of which approximately 83% are seen a single time; approximately 2% belongs to the top ten. These data come from a study of blood T cell repertoires in COVID-19. Germline trimming cut 1 base from V and 3 bases from J; bases unmatched to any gene: 6. The CDR3 loop spans 15 amino acids. Germline V CDR1 and CDR2: LGHNA, YNFKEQ.

The chain has TRBV4-2 and TRBJ2-7; 7 bases are shared with TRBD2. The origin of this receptor is a woman aged 25-40 years who had recovered from COVID-19. Sample: peripheral blood. This chain's CDR3 is CASSQVGAGSYEQYF. In DNA, the CDR3 is TGTGCCAGCAGCCAAGTAGGAGCGGGAAGCTACGAGCAGTACTTC.